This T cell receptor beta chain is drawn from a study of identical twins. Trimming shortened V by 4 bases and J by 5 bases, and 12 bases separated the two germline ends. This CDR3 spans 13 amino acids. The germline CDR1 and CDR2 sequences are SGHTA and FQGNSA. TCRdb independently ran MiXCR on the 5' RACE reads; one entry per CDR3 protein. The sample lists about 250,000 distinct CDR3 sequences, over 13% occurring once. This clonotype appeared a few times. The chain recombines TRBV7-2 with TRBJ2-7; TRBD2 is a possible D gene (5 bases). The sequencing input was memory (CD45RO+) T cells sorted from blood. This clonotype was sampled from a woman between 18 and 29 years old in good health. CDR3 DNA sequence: TGTGCCAGCAGCTCCGCGGGTTGGAACGAGCAGTACTTC. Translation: CASSSAGWNEQYF.